What follows describes a single T cell receptor (beta chain). It was with 60 Vbeta and 13 Jbeta primers that the PCR ran. Only in-frame clones appear in the TCRdb table, and some are missing; sequencing was by immunoSEQ multiplex PCR. This table has about 160,000 clones, about 80% appearing once. The sample comes from a study of cytomegalovirus exposure and HLA in healthy donors. V lost 3 bases, J lost 0 bases, and 9 bases stayed unmatched. The germline gives CDR1 SGHTA, CDR2 FQGTGA. The CDR3 runs to 18 residues. This sequence joins TRBV7-3 and TRBJ2-3; TRBD1 matches at 10 bases. This TCR came from a female donor in good health and CMV-seronegative. The sample was PBMCs. This CDR3 is CASSFLASGQGSTDTQYF. DNA of the CDR3: TGTGCCAGCAGCTTTTTGGCCTCGGGACAGGGGAGCACAGATACGCAGTATTTT.